This TCR beta chain was recovered during a study of graft-versus-host responses after intestinal transplantation. The data were produced by immunoSEQ multiplex PCR, yet TCRdb's version contains in-frame clones alone and is incomplete. The sample consists of 20,000 to 25,000 clones, around 94% of them appearing once. The CDR3 has 15 residues. The J segment lost 5 bases and the V segment lost 5 bases, leaving 7 bases of the junction unmatched. CDR1 is SNHLY, CDR2 FYNNEI, per germline. V and J are TRBV2 and TRBJ1-5; TRBD1 agrees at 9 bases. Sequenced material: PBMCs, taken 156 days after intestinal transplant. This receptor was obtained from a human patient who received an intestinal transplant, so some T cells may come from the graft donor. The CDR3 coding sequence is TGTGCCAGCAGTCGGGACAGGGCCCGAGATCAGCCCCAGCATTTT. The encoded protein is CASSRDRARDQPQHF.